Following are 29 T cell receptor beta chains from one sample sequenced in a study of cytomegalovirus exposure and HLA in healthy donors. Primers included in the PCR were 60 Vbeta and 13 Jbeta primers. Generated by immunoSEQ multiplex PCR, the TCRdb table keeps only in-frame clones and is missing some. The sample has approximately 140,000 clones, 60% to 85% seen once. The sample comprised PBMCs. These receptors were collected from a male donor in good health and CMV-seropositive.

V and J are TRBV27 and TRBJ2-7, with D perhaps TRBD2 (5 bases). The CDR3 loop spans 13 amino acids. Germline CDR1 MNHEY, CDR2 SMNVEV (reference sequence). V lost 7 bases, J lost 1 base, and 11 bases lay in between. CDR3 region: CASTSGTSYEQYF. Written as DNA, the CDR3 is TGTGCCAGCACCAGCGGAACGTCCTACGAGCAGTACTTC.

The V and J genes are TRBV7-8 and TRBJ2-7, with 9 bases identical to TRBD1. In germline, CDR1 is SGHVS, CDR2 FQNEAQ. The CDR3 contains 13 residues. With V trimmed by 5 bases and J by 6 bases, 5 bases remained unmatched. In DNA, the CDR3 is TGTGCCAGCAGCCCTAGGACAGGGGTCGAGCAGTACTTC. Protein product: CASSPRTGVEQYF.

A few counts support this clone. This chain joins TRBV28 and TRBJ1-2, with 8 bases that match TRBD1. The length of the CDR3 is 14 residues. J was trimmed by 6 bases and V by 7 bases; bases with no gene match: 10. CDR1 and CDR2 (germline): MDHEN, SYDVKM. CDR3 nucleotide sequence: TGTGCCAGCACGCCCCGGGCAGGGGGCGATGGCTACACCTTC. Translating gives CASTPRAGGDGYTF.

This clone was seen only a few times. The genes are TRBV7-8 and TRBJ2-1; D gene ambiguous. This CDR3 region has 17 residues. The V gene lost 4 bases and the J gene lost 3 bases, with 19 bases spanning the gap. The germline CDR1 and CDR2 sequences are SGHVS and FQNEAQ. CDR3 in amino acids: CASSSPEADADYNEQFF. Written as DNA, the CDR3 is TGTGCCAGCAGCTCCCCCGAGGCGGATGCCGACTACAATGAGCAGTTCTTC.

This sequence joins TRBV2 and TRBJ2-2; D possibly corresponds to TRBD2 (5 bases). CDR1 is SNHLY, CDR2 FYNNEI, per germline. There are 13 residues in the CDR3. The ends were cut back, 3 bases at V and 5 bases at J, with 7 bases in the middle. Here the CDR3 reads CASSDRGTGELFF. The CDR3 DNA reads TGTGCCAGCAGTGATCGCGGGACCGGGGAGCTGTTTTTT.

The V gene is TRBV4-2, the J gene TRBJ2-5; 8 bases are a match to TRBD2. There are 16 residues in the CDR3. Germline values: CDR1 LGHNA, CDR2 YNFKEQ. V dropped 1 base and J dropped 5; count of bases not matched to a gene: 9. In DNA form, the CDR3 reads TGTGCCAGCAGCCAAGTGTCAGCGGGGGAGGGGGAGACCCAGTACTTC. Protein sequence: CASSQVSAGEGETQYF.

This chain's CDR3 is CASSQEGTSSHIQYF. The CDR3 coding sequence is TGCGCCAGCAGCCAAGAGGGGACTAGCAGCCACATTCAGTACTTC. This sequence joins TRBV4-3 and TRBJ2-4, with TRBD2 identical over 9 bases. V was pared by 0 bases and J by 8 bases, with 5 bases of the junction left unmatched. CDR3 length equals 15 residues. The germline V gene has CDR1 LGHNA and CDR2 YSLEER.

The rearrangement joins TRBV28 to TRBJ2-1; 10 nucleotides align to TRBD1. From germline, CDR1 is MDHEN and CDR2 SYDVKM. With V trimmed by 3 bases and J by 4 bases, 3 bases remained unmatched. The CDR3 consists of 15 residues. The CDR3 DNA reads TGTGCCAGCAGTTTCCGGGACAGGGGTTACAATGAGCAGTTCTTC. It specifies CASSFRDRGYNEQFF.

This sequence joins TRBV6-5 and TRBJ2-7, with a tentative D call TRBD1 (6 bases). Germline values: CDR1 MNHEY, CDR2 SVGAGI. V was shortened by 1 base and J by 3 bases, with 10 bases between the two germline ends. The CDR3 covers 14 residues. CDR3 nucleotides: TGTGCCAGCAGTTACTGGGGGCATTACTACGAGCAGTACTTC. Residues: CASSYWGHYYEQYF.

This rearrangement joins TRBV11-3 to TRBJ2-1; possible D gene TRBD2, 7 bases. From germline, CDR1 is SGHNT and CDR2 YENEEA. V was clipped by 4 bases and J by 6 bases, with 19 bases between them. The CDR3 is 16 residues long. The CDR3 nucleotides read TGTGCCAGCAGCTCCGGGTGGGGGGGAGGGGGCAATGAGCAGTTCTTC. The encoded protein is CASSSGWGGGGNEQFF.

The CDR3 DNA reads as TGTGCCAGCAGCGTGGGACAGGACTCGCTTGGGGGCACTGAAGCTTTCTTT. Translating it yields CASSVGQDSLGGTEAFF. V is TRBV7-9 and J is TRBJ1-1, with 8 bases that match TRBD1. There are 17 residues in the CDR3. Germline V gene lookup returns CDR1 SEHNR and CDR2 FQNEAQ (reference sequence). Unmatched junction bases numbered 15, after V lost 5 bases and J lost 4 bases. The whole variable domain, remainder taken from reference TRBV7-9 and TRBJ1-1, is DTGVSQNPRHKITKRGQNVTFRCDPISEHNRLYWYRQTLGQGPEFLTYFQNEAQLEKSRLLSDRFSAERPKGSFSTLEIQRTEQGDSAMYLCASSVGQDSLGGTEAFFGQGTRLTVV.

The gene calls are TRBV18 and TRBJ2-1; 8 bases agree with TRBD2. This CDR3 contains 12 residues. Germline CDR1 reads KGHSH; CDR2 reads LQKENI. V shed 1 base and J 14 bases; nucleotides not matched to a gene: 4. Here the CDR3 DNA reads TGTGCCAGCTCACCACAGCGGGAGTGGAAGTTCTTC. Amino acids: CASSPQREWKFF.

This chain connects TRBV19 to TRBJ2-7; D uncertain. In germline, CDR1 is LNHDA, CDR2 SQIVND (reference sequence). V shed 3 bases and J shed 2 bases, with 5 bases lying between them. The CDR3 totals 12 residues. CDR3 amino acids: CASSMSAYEQYF. The CDR3, as DNA: TGTGCCAGTAGTATGTCGGCCTACGAGCAGTACTTC.

This rearrangement joins TRBV4-1 to TRBJ1-3; 9 bases align to TRBD1. The V gene's germline CDR1 is MGHRA and CDR2 YSYEKL. This CDR3 is built from 15 residues. V shed 1 base, J shed 2 bases, and the junction held 0 bases outside the gene matches. The CDR3 loop reads CASSQGTGAGNTIYF. The CDR3 DNA reads TGCGCCAGCAGCCAAGGGACAGGGGCTGGAAACACCATATATTTT.

The chain combines TRBV19 with TRBJ2-5; the match to TRBD2 covers 8 bases. Germline V gene sequence: CDR1 LNHDA, CDR2 SQIVND (reference sequence). J gave up 1 base and V 6 bases, and 7 bases lay outside the gene matches. The CDR3 runs to 15 residues. The CDR3: CASRAGTRAQETQYF. Written as DNA, the CDR3 is TGTGCCAGTAGGGCCGGGACTAGAGCCCAAGAGACCCAGTACTTC.

V usage is TRBV2 and J usage is TRBJ2-1; 9 nucleotides match TRBD2. Germline V gene lookup returns CDR1 SNHLY and CDR2 FYNNEI. The CDR3 consists of 15 residues. V lost 6 bases, J lost 7 bases, and 10 bases stayed unmatched. The CDR3 protein is CASSRAGGPWNEQFF. The CDR3 bases are TGTGCCAGCAGCCGTGCGGGGGGGCCTTGGAATGAGCAGTTCTTC.

This sequence joins TRBV2 and TRBJ2-7; 11 nucleotides line up with TRBD2. The CDR3 contains 15 residues. Germline-derived CDR1 and CDR2 are SNHLY and FYNNEI. Trimming at V came to 6 bases and at J to 5 bases, leaving 9 bases not matched to a gene. CDR3 region: CASREVAGGIDEQYF. The CDR3 DNA reads TGTGCCAGCAGGGAGGTAGCGGGAGGGATAGACGAGCAGTACTTC. Supplemented by reference TRBV2 and TRBJ2-7, the full variable domain reads EPEVTQTPSHQVTQMGQEVILRCVPISNHLYFYWYRQILGQKVEFLVSFYNNEISEKSEIFDDQFSVERPDGSNFTLKIRSTKLEDSAMYFCASREVAGGIDEQYFGPGTRLTVT.

This clone was observed a handful of times. This sequence joins TRBV7-2 and TRBJ2-5; D gene unclear. Trimming stripped 0 bases from V and 5 bases from J, with 10 bases between. Per germline, CDR1 SGHTA and CDR2 FQGNSA. There are 14 residues in the CDR3. This CDR3 is CASSLAATRETQYF. CDR3 DNA sequence: TGTGCCAGCAGCTTAGCGGCCACCAGGGAGACCCAGTACTTC. Combining the CDR3 with reference TRBV7-2 and TRBJ2-5 gives the whole variable domain GAGVSQSPSNKVTEKGKDVELRCDPISGHTALYWYRQSLGQGLEFLIYFQGNSAPDKSGLPSDRFSAERTGGSVSTLTIQRTQQEDSAVYLCASSLAATRETQYFGPGTRLLVL.

The V call is TRBV19, the J call TRBJ2-6; 9 nucleotides align to TRBD1. The germline V gene encodes CDR1 LNHDA and CDR2 SQIVND (reference sequence). After removal of 3 bases from V and 1 base from J, the junction contained 4 bases not matched to a gene. The CDR3 extends over 17 amino acids. The CDR3 DNA reads as TGTGCCAGTAGTATCGTCGGGACAGGGTCTGGGGCCAACGTCCTGACTTTC. This translates into CASSIVGTGSGANVLTF. Variable domain in full (rest from reference TRBV19 and TRBJ2-6): DGGITQSPKYLFRKEGQNVTLSCEQNLNHDAMYWYRQDPGQGLRLIYYSQIVNDFQKGDIAEGYSVSREKKESFPLTVTSAQKNPTAFYLCASSIVGTGSGANVLTFGAGSRLTVL.

V usage is TRBV5-1 and J usage is TRBJ1-4; 7 bases match TRBD1. With V trimmed by 0 bases and J by 4 bases, 3 bases remained unmatched. Germline lookup yields CDR1 SGHRS and CDR2 YFSETQ. The CDR3 runs to 15 residues. CDR3 nucleotide sequence: TGCGCCAGCAGCTTGGGACAGGGAATTAATGAAAAACTGTTTTTT. Protein product: CASSLGQGINEKLFF.

The sample holds a few counts of this clone. This CDR3 reads CASSLREGYVYNEQFF. CDR3 DNA: TGTGCCAGCAGCTTGCGGGAGGGCTACGTTTACAATGAGCAGTTCTTC. The J gene is TRBJ2-1, the V gene TRBV11-2; 9 nucleotides line up with TRBD2. Germline V CDR1 and CDR2: SGHAT, FQNNGV. V lost 3 bases and J lost 4; bases outside the gene matches: 7. The CDR3 extends over 16 amino acids.

The chain combines TRBV2 with TRBJ1-1, with TRBD1 identical over 8 bases. Germline values: CDR1 SNHLY, CDR2 FYNNEI. There are 13 residues in the CDR3. The ends lost 6 bases at V and 8 bases at J; junction bases unmatched: 8. Here the CDR3 DNA reads TGTGCCAGCAGGGGACGACAGGGGAGGGAAGCTTTCTTT. Its translation is CASRGRQGREAFF.

The chain is built from TRBV19 and TRBJ1-2, with D perhaps TRBD1 (5 bases). The CDR3 loop spans 12 amino acids. Trimming pared 3 bases from V and 8 bases from J, leaving 10 bases between. Germline lookup yields CDR1 LNHDA and CDR2 SQIVND (reference sequence). For the CDR3, the DNA is TGTGCCAGTAGTATTTCCCGACAGGGCTACACCTTC. This translates into CASSISRQGYTF.

V usage is TRBV5-6 and J usage is TRBJ1-6; 7 bases fit TRBD1. V was pared by 3 bases and J by 7 bases, with 1 base of the junction left unmatched. The CDR3 loop spans 13 amino acids. Per the germline V gene, CDR1 is SGHDT and CDR2 is YYEEEE. The CDR3 coding sequence is TGTGCCAGCAGCTCGACAGGGAATTCACCCCTCCACTTT. Amino acids: CASSSTGNSPLHF.

The chain couples TRBV7-6 to TRBJ1-3; D is uncertain. The CDR3 loop spans 17 amino acids. Trimming took 1 base from V and 0 from J, leaving 13 bases between them. The germline V gene encodes CDR1 SGHVS and CDR2 FNYEAQ. The CDR3 sequence is CASSLGTAHFSGNTIYF. CDR3 coding DNA: TGTGCCAGCAGCTTAGGCACAGCTCACTTCTCTGGAAACACCATATATTTT.

The chain employs TRBV7-3 and TRBJ2-3; D is perhaps TRBD2 (5 bases). Trimming pared 3 bases from V and 1 base from J, leaving 11 bases between. Per the germline V gene, CDR1 is SGHTA and CDR2 is FQGTGA. The CDR3 totals 15 residues. The CDR3 is CASSLRGSGTDTQYF. As DNA, the CDR3 is TGTGCCAGCAGCTTGCGCGGGTCGGGCACAGATACGCAGTATTTT.

The chain recombines TRBV18 with TRBJ1-1; no clear D. Looked up from germline, CDR1 is KGHSH and CDR2 is LQKENI. The germline V and J ends were trimmed by 2 bases and 1 base, with 11 bases remaining between them. The CDR3 has 15 amino acids. CDR3 loop: CASSPGEATNTEAFF. The CDR3 bases are TGTGCCAGCTCACCAGGGGAGGCGACGAACACTGAAGCTTTCTTT.

V gene TRBV2 combines with J gene TRBJ1-1; D not resolved. Per the germline V gene, CDR1 is SNHLY and CDR2 is FYNNEI. V shed 8 bases and J shed 0 bases, with 10 bases lying between them. The CDR3 runs to 13 residues. CDR3 amino acids: CASAREMNTEAFF. In DNA, the CDR3 is TGTGCCAGCGCTAGGGAGATGAACACTGAAGCTTTCTTT.

The chain is built from TRBV5-1 and TRBJ2-3; 8 positions agree with TRBD1. Germline V lookup: CDR1 SGHRS, CDR2 YFSETQ. The CDR3 contains 14 residues. V dropped 5 bases and J dropped 4; count of bases not matched to a gene: 6. The CDR3 coding sequence is TGCGCCAGCAGTAGCAGGGGGCCCCCAGATACGCAGTATTTT. This encodes CASSSRGPPDTQYF. Together with reference TRBV5-1 and TRBJ2-3, the CDR3 gives the full variable domain: KAGVTQTPRYLIKTRGQQVTLSCSPISGHRSVSWYQQTPGQGLQFLFEYFSETQRNKGNFPGRFSGRQFSNSRSEMNVSTLELGDSALYLCASSSRGPPDTQYFGPGTRLTVL.